This TCR beta chain came from a study of CD8+ T cells in alopecia areata. General study points: Lesional tissue from the scalp (especially in alopecia totalis/universalis) showed higher clonality than normal scalp.

cDNA prepared by RNA extraction and subsequent reverse transcription served as the template for sequencing. The repertoire was sequenced with immunoSEQ multiplex PCR; TCRdb's copy has only in-frame clones and lacks some. The sample consists of about 220,000 clones, more than 45% of them appearing once. In the case of this clone: As yet, its antigen is unknown.

The treatment is: oral pan-JAK inhibitor, 5-10 mg twice daily. Peripheral blood, together with lesional scalp punch biopsies, was collected from alopecia areata patients. The TCR was taken from a human donor with alopecia areata. The sample here was CD4+ T cells sorted from blood, taken at week 4, from a patient treated with tofacitinib.

The CDR3: CASSQTGERVYEQYF. The CDR3 DNA reads as TGTGCCAGCAGTCAAACAGGGGAACGAGTCTACGAGCAGTACTTC. The chain couples TRBV25-1 to TRBJ2-7; 7 positions match TRBD1. The CDR3 spans 15 residues. Germline lookup yields CDR1 MGHDK and CDR2 SYGVNS. J lost 3 bases, V lost 5 bases, and 10 bases had no gene match.